Shown below are 7 T cell receptor beta chains from a single sample sequenced in a study of cytomegalovirus exposure and HLA in healthy donors (dated by TCRdb to about 2017). The library was prepared using the immunoSEQ multiplex PCR assay. A mixture of 60 forward primers for TCR Vbeta segments and 13 reverse primers for TCR Jbeta segments was used in the multiplex PCR. TCRdb holds this immuneACCESS table with in-frame rearrangements only. Some clones are missing; in checked studies, unresolved V genes explain under half, and the rest has no known cause. Within this sample are 150,000 or so clones, with about 79% of them counted one time only. The ten biggest clones cover roughly 6.7% of the sample. Input material: PBMCs. The receptor source for this set is a middle-aged man in good health and CMV-seropositive.

The chain couples TRBV30 to TRBJ2-2; 7 bases agree with TRBD1. This CDR3 spans 17 amino acids. Germline V gene sequence: CDR1 GTSNPN, CDR2 SVGIG (reference sequence). Losses at the gene ends were 2 bases for V and 6 bases for J; bases not matched to a gene: 15. The CDR3 bases are TGTGCCTGGAGTCCCAGGCCCGACAGGGTCGTAGCCGGGGAGCTGTTTTTT. Translation gives CAWSPRPDRVVAGELFF.

The J gene is TRBJ1-2, the V gene TRBV19, with D uncertain. V was pared by 1 base and J by 4 bases, with 7 bases between. This CDR3 region has 13 residues. Germline-derived CDR1 and CDR2 are LNHDA and SQIVND (reference sequence). CDR3 DNA sequence: TGTGCCAGTAGTATAGGAGCAGGCTATGGCTACACCTTC. This gives the protein CASSIGAGYGYTF.

This clone has only one observation. The J gene is TRBJ2-5, the V gene TRBV29-1, with 8 bases matching TRBD1. Near its end, the DNA agrees better with TRBJ2-7, so the J call may be wrong. The germline gives CDR1 SQVTM, CDR2 ANQGSEA. The CDR3 spans 13 residues. The CDR3 DNA reads TGCAGCGTCGGGACAGGAAACGTGTACGAGCAGTACTTC. This codes for CSVGTGNVYEQYF.

This clone was seen a few times. The chain uses TRBV10-3 and TRBJ2-5; TRBD2 matches 8 bases. Germline assignment: CDR1 ENHRY and CDR2 SYGVKD. The CDR3 sequence is 14 residues long. J gave up 1 base and V 6 bases, and 4 bases lay outside the gene matches. CDR3 sequence reads: CAISRGGTQETQYF. CDR3 nucleotide sequence: TGTGCCATCAGCCGGGGGGGCACCCAAGAGACCCAGTACTTC.

This clone occurred a few times. A junction boundary mismatches the germline segment, possibly from a read error. The chain links TRBV7-3 to TRBJ2-5; 8 nucleotides agree with TRBD2. The CDR3 spans 14 residues. CDR1 and CDR2 from the germline V gene are SGHTA and FQGTGA. The CDR3 DNA is TGTGCCAGCAGCTCGGGGGGGGGACAAGGGACCCAGTACTTC. Translation: CASSSGGGQGTQYF.

This clone was counted a single time. The chain employs TRBV2 and TRBJ2-7; 7 bases map to TRBD2. The CDR3 length is 15 residues. Trimming removed 3 bases from V and 5 bases from J; junction bases left unmatched: 10. Germline CDR1 and CDR2: SNHLY and FYNNEI. CDR3 nucleotide sequence: TGTGCCAGCAGTGATCGGGCTAGCGGAAAGAACGAGCAGTACGTC. Translated: CASSDRASGKNEQYV.

This clone was observed a single time. This rearrangement joins TRBV5-4 to TRBJ2-3, with D unresolved. Germline V gene data show CDR1 as SGHNT and CDR2 as YYREEE (reference sequence). With 3 bases removed from V and 0 bases from J, the gap between germline ends came to 5 bases. The CDR3 length is 13 residues. The CDR3 DNA sequence: TGTGCCAGCAGCTCCCATAGCACAGATACGCAGTATTTT. Protein sequence: CASSSHSTDTQYF.